This T cell receptor beta chain is from a study of tumor-infiltrating lymphocytes in primary liver carcinoma. From unsorted bulk tissue weighing roughly 17-34 mg, DNA and RNA were co-extracted. Germline loops: CDR1 SEHNR, CDR2 FQNEAQ (reference sequence). V was shortened by 7 bases and J by 8 bases, with 11 bases between the two germline ends. The CDR3 is made up of 11 amino acids. A constant-region primer primed TCR beta cDNA synthesis from 500 ng of total RNA. Modified slightly, ARM-PCR produced TCR beta libraries over three nested multiplex PCR rounds. Researchers ran the first two PCR rounds for roughly 11 cycles each with TRBV1-TRBV30 forward primers and a C-beta reverse primer. From the multiplex PCR reads, TCRdb called clonotypes with MiXCR, one entry per CDR3 protein. The sample lists around 99,000 distinct CDR3 sequences; around 68% were seen once.

The receptor's source is a man aged 40-55 years with primary liver carcinoma and hepatitis B virus infection. The rearrangement links TRBV7-9 to TRBJ1-2; no clear D. Sequences were obtained from tumor-adjacent normal liver tissue. Here the CDR3 reads CASNLGSGYTF. The CDR3 DNA sequence: TGTGCCAGCAACCTGGGTTCCGGCTACACCTTC.